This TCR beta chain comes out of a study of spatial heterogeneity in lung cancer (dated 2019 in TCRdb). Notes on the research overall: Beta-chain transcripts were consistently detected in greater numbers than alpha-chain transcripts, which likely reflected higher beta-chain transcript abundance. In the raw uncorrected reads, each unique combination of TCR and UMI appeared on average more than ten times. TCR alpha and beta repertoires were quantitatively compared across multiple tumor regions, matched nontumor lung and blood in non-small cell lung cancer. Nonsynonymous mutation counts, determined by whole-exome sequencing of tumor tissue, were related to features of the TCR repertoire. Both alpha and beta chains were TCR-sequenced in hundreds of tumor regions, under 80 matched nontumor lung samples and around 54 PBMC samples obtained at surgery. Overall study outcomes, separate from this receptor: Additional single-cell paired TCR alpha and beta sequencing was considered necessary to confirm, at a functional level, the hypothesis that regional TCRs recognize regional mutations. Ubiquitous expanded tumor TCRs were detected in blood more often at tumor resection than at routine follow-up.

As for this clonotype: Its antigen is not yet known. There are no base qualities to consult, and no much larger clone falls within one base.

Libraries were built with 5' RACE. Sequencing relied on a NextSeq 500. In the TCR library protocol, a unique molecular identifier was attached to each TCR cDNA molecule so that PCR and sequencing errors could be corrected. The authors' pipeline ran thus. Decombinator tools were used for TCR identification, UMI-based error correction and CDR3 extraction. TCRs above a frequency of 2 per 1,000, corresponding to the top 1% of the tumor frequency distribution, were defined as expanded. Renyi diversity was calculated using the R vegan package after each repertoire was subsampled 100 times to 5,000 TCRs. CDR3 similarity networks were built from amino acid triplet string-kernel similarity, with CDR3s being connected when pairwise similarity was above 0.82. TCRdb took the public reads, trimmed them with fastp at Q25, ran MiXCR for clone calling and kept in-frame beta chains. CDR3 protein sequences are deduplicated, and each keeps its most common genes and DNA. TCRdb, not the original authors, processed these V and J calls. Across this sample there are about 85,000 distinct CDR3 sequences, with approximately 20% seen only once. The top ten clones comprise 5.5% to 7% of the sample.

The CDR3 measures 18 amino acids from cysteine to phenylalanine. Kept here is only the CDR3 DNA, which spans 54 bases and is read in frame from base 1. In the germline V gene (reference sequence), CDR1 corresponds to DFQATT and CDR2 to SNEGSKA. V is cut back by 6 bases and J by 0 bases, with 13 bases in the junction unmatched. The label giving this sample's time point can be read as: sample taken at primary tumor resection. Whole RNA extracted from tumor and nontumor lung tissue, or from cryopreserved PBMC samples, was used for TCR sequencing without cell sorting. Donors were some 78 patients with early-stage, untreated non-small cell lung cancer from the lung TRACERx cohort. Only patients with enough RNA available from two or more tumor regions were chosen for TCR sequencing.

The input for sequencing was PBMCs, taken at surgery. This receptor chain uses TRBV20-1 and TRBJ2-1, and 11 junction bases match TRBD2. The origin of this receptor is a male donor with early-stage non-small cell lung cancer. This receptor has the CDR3 CSATQLAGALSSYNEQFF. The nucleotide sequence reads TGCAGTGCGACACAACTAGCGGGGGCTTTAAGCTCCTACAATGAGCAGTTCTTC.